The 22 T cell receptor beta chains below all came from one sample that was sequenced in a study of T-cell reconstitution after alpha-beta-depleted transplantation in children. Unique molecular identifiers were incorporated during preparation of the TCRbeta library. TCRdb re-derived calls from the PCR reads in MiXCR, one entry per CDR3 protein. The sample consists of 440,000 or so distinct CDR3 sequences, 43% of them appearing once. The sample here was PBMCs, taken before TCRalphabeta/CD19-depleted stem cell transplant. The origin of the receptors is a girl under 10 years old with aplastic anemia, due to receive a stem cell transplant.

J is TRBJ1-2 and V is TRBV30; D is unresolved. The germline V and J ends were trimmed by 3 bases and 2 bases, with 4 bases remaining between them. This CDR3 is 11 amino acids long. The germline V gene has CDR1 GTSNPN and CDR2 SVGIG (reference sequence). CDR3 loop: CAWRDNYGYTF. CDR3 sequence (DNA): TGTGCCTGGAGGGACAACTATGGCTACACCTTC.

This clonotype came up many times. This chain links TRBV7-9 with TRBJ2-1, with D perhaps matching TRBD1 or TRBD2 (5 bases each). The V end was cut by 1 base, the J end by 4 bases, with 11 bases between. This CDR3 contains 15 residues. In germline, CDR1 is SEHNR, CDR2 FQNEAQ (reference sequence). CDR3 residues: CASSLGGRIYNEQFF. The DNA for the CDR3 is TGTGCCAGCAGCTTAGGGGGACGGATATACAATGAGCAGTTCTTC.

V and J are TRBV20-1 and TRBJ2-2; 8 bases are shared with TRBD2. In germline, CDR1 is DFQATT, CDR2 SNEGSKA (reference sequence). The CDR3 contains 14 residues. V dropped 4 bases and J dropped 6; count of bases not matched to a gene: 7. The DNA for the CDR3 is TGCAGTGCTATTCTCGGGAGGGCCGCCGGGGAGCTGTTTTTT. It translates to CSAILGRAAGELFF.

This clonotype was recorded many times. This chain uses TRBV10-3 with TRBJ2-1; 7 bases match TRBD2. This CDR3 is 14 amino acids long. Looked up from germline, CDR1 is ENHRY and CDR2 is SYGVKD. Losses at the gene ends were 7 bases for V and 4 bases for J; bases not matched to a gene: 7. In DNA, the CDR3 is TGTGCCATCAACCAGGGTAGCGGGTACAATGAGCAGTTCTTC. The encoded protein is CAINQGSGYNEQFF.

The chain employs TRBV20-1 and TRBJ2-5; the match to TRBD2 covers 10 bases. The V gene end was trimmed by 6 bases and the J gene end by 2 bases; junction bases not matched to a gene: 6. Germline V gene data show CDR1 as DFQATT and CDR2 as SNEGSKA (reference sequence). There are 14 residues in the CDR3. The CDR3 DNA sequence: TGCAGTGCCCGAGGACTAGCGGAACAAGAGACCCAGTACTTC. Translating gives CSARGLAEQETQYF.

The V gene is TRBV5-1, the J gene TRBJ2-5; 11 bases fit TRBD2. V lost 0 bases to trimming and J lost 10 bases; unmatched junction nucleotides: 17. The V gene's germline CDR1 is SGHRS and CDR2 YFSETQ. This CDR3 is built from 18 residues. The CDR3 sequence: CASSLAMSSGGLKRIQYF. Written as DNA, the CDR3 is TGCGCCAGCAGCTTGGCCATGTCTAGCGGGGGGTTGAAGAGAATCCAGTACTTC.

The chain uses TRBV6-1 and TRBJ2-3, with D possibly being TRBD1 (6 bases). This CDR3 comprises 16 residues. Germline V gene data show CDR1 as MNHNS and CDR2 as SASEGT. The germline V and J ends were trimmed by 1 base and 1 base, with 12 bases remaining between them. The CDR3 reads CASSEGHGQRTDTQYF. In nucleotides, the CDR3 is TGTGCCAGCAGTGAAGGCCACGGACAGCGCACAGATACGCAGTATTTT.

This clonotype turned up a few times. The chain combines TRBV20-1 with TRBJ2-1; 9 bases agree with TRBD2. With 4 bases clipped from V and 4 bases from J, the junction kept 14 bases outside the gene matches. The CDR3 covers 17 residues. Germline V gene data show CDR1 as DFQATT and CDR2 as SNEGSKA (reference sequence). In nucleotides, the CDR3 is TGCAGTGCTACAAAGGGGGGAACTAGCGGGCCGTACAATGAGCAGTTCTTC. Encoded protein: CSATKGGTSGPYNEQFF.

This clonotype was counted ten times or more. The chain carries TRBV14 and TRBJ2-1; D unclear. The CDR3 is 16 residues long. Germline-derived CDR1 and CDR2 are SGHDN and FVKESK. V was cut by 3 bases and J by 3 bases, with 15 bases left in between. The CDR3 DNA reads as TGTGCCAGCAGCCACATTAGGACCCCGCGCTACAATGAGCAGTTCTTC. It encodes CASSHIRTPRYNEQFF.

The chain employs TRBV7-8 and TRBJ1-4; the D gene is possibly TRBD1 (5 bases). The CDR3 is 16 residues long. V shed 5 bases and J shed 5 bases, with 18 bases lying between them. Germline V lookup: CDR1 SGHVS, CDR2 FQNEAQ. CDR3 sequence reads: CASSISRGRSNEKLFF. Written as DNA, the CDR3 is TGTGCCAGCAGCATATCCCGGGGCCGGTCAAATGAAAAACTGTTTTTT.

The chain is built from TRBV19 and TRBJ2-1; D might be TRBD1 or TRBD2, each matching 5 bases. The CDR3 contains 15 residues. The V end lost 5 bases, the J end lost 5 bases, and 16 bases lay between the germline ends. Germline V gene sequence: CDR1 LNHDA, CDR2 SQIVND (reference sequence). CDR3 sequence: CASSVIRDHHNEQFF. In DNA, the CDR3 is TGTGCCAGTAGTGTCATCCGGGACCATCACAATGAGCAGTTCTTC. Full variable domain (remainder filled in from reference TRBV19 and TRBJ2-1): DGGITQSPKYLFRKEGQNVTLSCEQNLNHDAMYWYRQDPGQGLRLIYYSQIVNDFQKGDIAEGYSVSREKKESFPLTVTSAQKNPTAFYLCASSVIRDHHNEQFFGPGTRLTVL.

The V and J genes are TRBV27 and TRBJ2-1; D unresolved. V lost 3 bases, J lost 7 bases, and 7 bases lay in between. The germline CDR1 and CDR2 sequences are MNHEY and SMNVEV (reference sequence). The CDR3 runs to 12 residues. The CDR3 bases are TGTGCCAGCAGTTTCCCAGGTAATGAGCAGTTCTTC. Translated, it gives CASSFPGNEQFF.

J is TRBJ2-3 and V is TRBV7-9; D gene unclear. CDR1 and CDR2 (germline): SEHNR, FQNEAQ (reference sequence). This CDR3 is built from 14 residues. V dropped 5 bases and J dropped 0 bases, with 9 bases sitting between them. The CDR3 DNA reads as TGTGCCAGCAGCCGTGACCGTAGCACAGATACGCAGTATTTT. Translated, it gives CASSRDRSTDTQYF.

The gene calls are TRBV5-1 and TRBJ1-1, with TRBD1 identical over 9 bases. The CDR3 is 15 residues long. J gave up 4 bases and V 4 bases, and 8 bases lay outside the gene matches. The germline gives CDR1 SGHRS, CDR2 YFSETQ. DNA of the CDR3: TGCGCCAGCAGCCGGGTCACAGGGGGCGGCACTGAAGCTTTCTTT. Amino acids: CASSRVTGGGTEAFF.

The gene calls are TRBV27 and TRBJ2-7, with 9 bases that match TRBD1. Unmatched junction bases numbered 6, after V lost 6 bases and J lost 3 bases. The CDR3 covers 14 residues. The germline CDR1 and CDR2 sequences are MNHEY and SMNVEV (reference sequence). CDR3 region: CASRLTTGGYEQYF. CDR3 bases: TGTGCCAGCAGACTCACGACAGGGGGCTACGAGCAGTACTTC.

V gene TRBV20-1 combines with J gene TRBJ2-1; 8 bases align to TRBD2. CDR1 is DFQATT, CDR2 SNEGSKA, per germline (reference sequence). Trimming removed 0 bases from V and 6 bases from J; junction bases left unmatched: 13. There are 17 residues in the CDR3. The CDR3 reads CSAREPAGLGLVNEQFF. DNA for the CDR3: TGCAGTGCTAGAGAACCCGCGGGACTAGGTCTTGTCAATGAGCAGTTCTTC.

The V and J genes are TRBV20-1 and TRBJ2-7; possible D gene TRBD1, 5 bases. Trimming shortened V by 6 bases and J by 2 bases, and 14 bases separated the two germline ends. The CDR3 spans 13 residues. In germline, CDR1 is DFQATT, CDR2 SNEGSKA (reference sequence). CDR3: CSAKYTGPYEQYF. CDR3 in DNA: TGCAGTGCCAAGTATACAGGCCCCTACGAGCAGTACTTC.

This clonotype was seen repeatedly, ten times or more. The chain is built from TRBV4-1 and TRBJ2-2; no clear D. Germline V gene sequence: CDR1 MGHRA, CDR2 YSYEKL. Trimming stripped 1 base from V and 4 bases from J, with 13 bases between. The CDR3 contains 16 residues. CDR3 nucleotides: TGCGCCAGCAGCCAAGTCCAGGCCGGGTCCACCGGGGAGCTGTTTTTT. It yields the protein CASSQVQAGSTGELFF.

This clonotype was observed many times. V gene TRBV5-1 combines with J gene TRBJ2-2, with 10 positions matching TRBD2. V lost 1 base to trimming and J lost 5 bases; unmatched junction nucleotides: 5. Germline CDR1 SGHRS, CDR2 YFSETQ. The CDR3 loop spans 16 amino acids. CDR3 bases: TGCGCCAGCAGCTTGACGTTAGCGGGAGGTACCGGGGAGCTGTTTTTT. Protein: CASSLTLAGGTGELFF.

The chain is built from TRBV28 and TRBJ2-3; D may match TRBD1 or TRBD2 (5 bases each). The V gene's germline CDR1 is MDHEN and CDR2 SYDVKM. The ends were cut back, 3 bases at V and 3 bases at J, with 16 bases in the middle. The CDR3 extends over 16 amino acids. CDR3 protein: CASSFPSGHQTDTQYF. The DNA of the CDR3 is TGTGCCAGCAGTTTCCCCAGCGGACACCAGACAGATACGCAGTATTTT.

This clonotype was detected ten times or more. This chain links TRBV6-1 with TRBJ1-2; D not resolved. The CDR3 is 15 residues long. Germline lookup yields CDR1 MNHNS and CDR2 SASEGT. V lost 5 bases and J 8 bases, leaving 21 bases between the germline ends. CDR3 DNA sequence: TGTGCCAGCAGTACCGGGATCCAAAGACCGGGGGGCTACACCTTC. It encodes CASSTGIQRPGGYTF.

The sample holds many counts of this clonotype. The V gene is TRBV7-9, the J gene TRBJ2-2; perhaps TRBD2 as D (6 bases). Trimming took 4 bases from V and 6 from J, leaving 15 bases between them. CDR1 and CDR2 (germline): SEHNR, FQNEAQ (reference sequence). This CDR3 is 15 amino acids long. The CDR3 region has the DNA TGTGCCAGCAGCTCCTTGGAGGGAGCGGCCGGGGAGCTGTTTTTT. Residues: CASSSLEGAAGELFF.